This TCR beta chain was recorded in a study of T cell responses to AZD1222 COVID-19 vaccine. Method: immunoSEQ multiplex PCR; TCRdb's copy keeps in-frame clones and lacks some. The table lists over 95,000 clones, more than 70% of them singletons, with 6.5% in the top ten. Germline V gene data show CDR1 as LNHNV and CDR2 as YYDKDF (reference sequence). Trimming took off 1 base at V and 0 bases at J, with 9 bases between the two ends. The CDR3 covers 15 residues. Pooled samples include second doses given at about 4 or 12 weeks. The clonotype originates from an adult who received the AZD1222 COVID-19 vaccine. This specimen consisted of peripheral blood, obtained 28 days after the second AZD1222 dose. The chain joins TRBV15 to TRBJ1-2; D not certain. CDR3 DNA sequence: TGTGCCACCAGCAGAGCTACAGCCTCTAACTATGGCTACACCTTC. Protein product: CATSRATASNYGYTF.